The 10 T cell receptor beta chains below come from one sample, sequenced in a study of T-cell reconstitution after alpha-beta-depleted transplantation in children. Unique molecular identifiers were incorporated into the prepared TCRbeta library. TCRdb ran MiXCR on the PCR reads and lists one entry per CDR3 protein. Of approximately 500,000 distinct CDR3 sequences in the sample, 25% to 30% are singletons; the top ten hold about a third. The specimen was PBMCs, collected before TCRalphabeta/CD19-depleted stem cell transplant. The receptors here all came from a boy less than two years old with Wiskott-Aldrich syndrome, due to receive a stem cell transplant.

This chain uses TRBV5-1 with TRBJ2-3; the D is unclear. The V gene's germline CDR1 is SGHRS and CDR2 YFSETQ. With 4 bases removed from V and 1 base from J, the gap between germline ends came to 13 bases. This CDR3 contains 15 residues. The CDR3 loop is CASSTLSARTDTQYF. CDR3 bases: TGCGCCAGCAGCACACTAAGCGCCCGCACAGATACGCAGTATTTT.

In its sample, this clonotype was seen a few times. The V gene is TRBV21-1, the J gene TRBJ2-7. TRBV21-1 is deemed a pseudogene. The CDR3 loop spans 13 amino acids. In nucleotides, the CDR3 is TGTGCCAGCAGCAAAGCCCAAATATACGAGCAGTACTTC. This gives the protein CASSKAQIYEQYF.

This clonotype was seen a handful of times. V usage is TRBV5-1 and J usage is TRBJ2-1, with 7 bases lining up with TRBD2. The germline V gene has CDR1 SGHRS and CDR2 YFSETQ. With 0 bases clipped from V and 5 bases from J, the junction kept 8 bases outside the gene matches. CDR3 length: 16 amino acids. The CDR3 DNA follows: TGCGCCAGCAGCTTGGGGAGACTAGCCGGGGACAATGAGCAGTTCTTC. This sequence encodes CASSLGRLAGDNEQFF.

In its sample, this clonotype was seen a few times. This chain links TRBV20-1 with TRBJ2-2; 13 positions agree with TRBD2. Per germline, CDR1 DFQATT and CDR2 SNEGSKA (reference sequence). CDR3 length: 16 residues. Losses at the gene ends were 5 bases for V and 4 bases for J; bases not matched to a gene: 7. The DNA for the CDR3 is TGCAGTGCTTCCACTAGCGGGAGGGGCGGCACCGGGGAGCTGTTTTTT. It yields the protein CSASTSGRGGTGELFF.

The chain links TRBV5-1 to TRBJ2-7, with D perhaps matching TRBD1 (7 bases). The CDR3 is 16 amino acids. The germline V gene has CDR1 SGHRS and CDR2 YFSETQ. The V end lost 4 bases, the J end lost 0 bases, and 17 bases lay between the germline ends. The CDR3 DNA reads as TGCGCCAGCAGCCTTGGGGGGACAGTGGCCTCCTACGAGCAGTACTTC. This gives the protein CASSLGGTVASYEQYF. Together with reference TRBV5-1 and TRBJ2-7, the CDR3 gives the full variable domain: KAGVTQTPRYLIKTRGQQVTLSCSPISGHRSVSWYQQTPGQGLQFLFEYFSETQRNKGNFPGRFSGRQFSNSRSEMNVSTLELGDSALYLCASSLGGTVASYEQYFGPGTRLTVT.

The rearrangement joins TRBV7-2 to TRBJ2-3; the match to TRBD1 covers 10 bases. Germline-derived CDR1 and CDR2 are SGHTA and FQGNSA. This CDR3 is built from 14 residues. J was trimmed by 3 bases and V by 6 bases; bases with no gene match: 3. CDR3 sequence (DNA): TGTGCCAGCAGTAGACAGGGGGCTACAGATACGCAGTATTTT. It specifies CASSRQGATDTQYF.

This clonotype was counted between two and nine times. The CDR3 protein is CASSSPPGTGVKETQYF. CDR3 coding DNA: TGTGCCAGCAGCTCACCGCCCGGGACAGGGGTTAAAGAGACCCAGTACTTC. This chain links TRBV7-6 with TRBJ2-5; 10 positions agree with TRBD1. J gave up 3 bases and V 4 bases, and 11 bases lay outside the gene matches. Germline V gives CDR1 SGHVS, CDR2 FNYEAQ. The CDR3 has 17 amino acids.

J is TRBJ2-2 and V is TRBV27, with TRBD2 matching 12 bases. Trimming removed 6 bases from V and 9 bases from J; junction bases left unmatched: 5. CDR1 and CDR2 from the germline V gene are MNHEY and SMNVEV (reference sequence). This CDR3 has 14 residues. In nucleotides, the CDR3 is TGTGCCAGCAGGCGGACTAGCGGGAAGTGGGAGCTGTTTTTT. This sequence encodes CASRRTSGKWELFF.

The V call is TRBV5-1, the J call TRBJ1-6; D is unclear. Per germline, CDR1 SGHRS and CDR2 YFSETQ. The CDR3 covers 15 residues. The V gene lost 3 bases and the J gene lost 7 bases, with 14 bases spanning the gap. The CDR3 spells CASSSDGQRNSPLHF. The CDR3 DNA follows: TGCGCCAGCAGCTCAGACGGGCAGAGAAATTCACCCCTCCACTTT.

This clonotype was observed a handful of times. The chain has TRBV20-1 and TRBJ2-1; either TRBD1 or TRBD2 may supply D (5 bases each). With 6 bases removed from V and 7 bases from J, the gap between germline ends came to 19 bases. Germline V CDR1 and CDR2: DFQATT, SNEGSKA (reference sequence). The CDR3 has 14 residues. The CDR3 bases are TGCAGTGCCTCGGACTGGGCGAAGGGGAATGAGCAGTTCTTC. Its protein is CSASDWAKGNEQFF.